This T cell receptor beta chain is drawn from a study of T cell repertoires in cytomegalovirus infection. At the level of the study: Alongside well-studied HLA-B-restricted CMV epitopes, recently identified HLA-C-restricted CMV epitopes were also used. Study-wide results and limits: CMV-specific TCR beta clonotypes restricted by HLA-C dominated the ex vivo response. Based on cumulative public TCR beta family frequency, carriers of CMV plus the relevant HLA were identified.

With 3 bases removed from V and 9 bases from J, the gap between germline ends came to 15 bases. There are 14 residues in the CDR3. Germline V gene lookup returns CDR1 KGHSH and CDR2 LQKENI. TCRdb reanalysed the reads using MiXCR and keeps one entry per CDR3 protein. The profile shows about 470,000 distinct CDR3 sequences, about two fifths of them singletons. About this clonotype: Its antigen is still unknown.

The receptor was derived from a human donor in good health (CMV status not recorded). Some clones in this sample may be carry-over from other donors' samples. This rearrangement joins TRBV18 to TRBJ2-1; no clear D gene. Sequencing used cultured PBMCs, obtained from culture after CMV antigen stimulation. The CDR3: CASSPSPDPAEQFF. The CDR3 DNA reads TGTGCCAGCTCACCTTCCCCGGACCCGGCTGAGCAGTTCTTC.